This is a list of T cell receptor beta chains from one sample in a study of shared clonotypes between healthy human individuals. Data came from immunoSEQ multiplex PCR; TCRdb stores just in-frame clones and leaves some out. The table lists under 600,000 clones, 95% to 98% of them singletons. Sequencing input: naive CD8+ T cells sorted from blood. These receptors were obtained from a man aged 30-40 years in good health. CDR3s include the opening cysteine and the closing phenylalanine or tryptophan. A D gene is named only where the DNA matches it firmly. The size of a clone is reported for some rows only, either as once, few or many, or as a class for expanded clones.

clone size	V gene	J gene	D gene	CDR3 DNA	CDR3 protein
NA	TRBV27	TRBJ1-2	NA	TGTGCCAGCAGGTCCCCTTTAGGCTACACCTTC	CASRSPLGYTF
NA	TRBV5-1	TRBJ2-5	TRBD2	TGCGCCAGCAGCTTGTTCGTAATCGGGAGGTCCGGAGAGACCCAGTACTTC	CASSLFVIGRSGETQYF
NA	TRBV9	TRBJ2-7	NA	TGTGCCAGCGGAGGGAGCTACAGGGGCGAGCAGTACTTC	CASGGSYRGEQYF
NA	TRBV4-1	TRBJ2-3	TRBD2	TGCGCCAGCAGCCAACCCATTTTGACTAGCGACTACACAGATACGCAGTATTTT	CASSQPILTSDYTDTQYF
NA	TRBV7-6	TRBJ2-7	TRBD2	TGTGCCAGCAGCTTAAGCGAAGGACTAGCGGGGAAATACGAGCAGTACTTC	CASSLSEGLAGKYEQYF
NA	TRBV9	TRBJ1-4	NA	TGTGCCAGCAGCGTAGAGGGCTCTAATGAAAAACTGTTTTTT	CASSVEGSNEKLFF
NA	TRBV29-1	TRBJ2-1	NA	TGCAGCGTTGATGTGGGCGCGAGTGCAAATGAGCAGTTCTTC	CSVDVGASANEQFF
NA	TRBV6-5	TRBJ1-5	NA	TGTGTCACAGGCCCCAATAGCAATCAGCCCCAGCATTTT	CVTGPNSNQPQHF
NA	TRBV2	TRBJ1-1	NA	TGTGCCAGCAGTGAAGCTTGGAGGACAACGAACACTGAAGCTTTCTTT	CASSEAWRTTNTEAFF
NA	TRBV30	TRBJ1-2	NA	TGTGCCTGGAGTCCCCGGGCCTATGGCTACACCTTC	CAWSPRAYGYTF
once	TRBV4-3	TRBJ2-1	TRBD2	TGCGCCAGCAGCCAGCCCGGGACTAGCGGGAGGGCCGAGCAGTTCTTC	CASSQPGTSGRAEQFF
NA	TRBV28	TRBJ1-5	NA	TGTGCCAGCAGTTCACCCAGCGGATATTCGGGCAATCAGCCCCAGCATTTT	CASSSPSGYSGNQPQHF
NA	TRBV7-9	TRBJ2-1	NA	TGTGCCAGCAGCCGCAATGACAACCGTGAGCAGTTCTTC	CASSRNDNREQFF
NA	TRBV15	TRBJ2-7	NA	TGTGCCACCAGCAGAGTGCCGGGCCAATCCTACGAGCAGTACTTC	CATSRVPGQSYEQYF
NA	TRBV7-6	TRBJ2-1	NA	TGTGCCAGCAGCACCGGAGGCCCCAATGAGCAGTTCTTC	CASSTGGPNEQFF
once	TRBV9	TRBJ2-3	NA	TGTGCCAGCGGAGTCCGGGGAGATACGCAGTATTTT	CASGVRGDTQYF
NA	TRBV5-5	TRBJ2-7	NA	TGTGCCAGCAGCTGGGGCGGGGGCTTATACGAGCAGTACTTC	CASSWGGGLYEQYF
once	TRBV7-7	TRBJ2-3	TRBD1	TGTGCTAGCAGCTTCGGACAGGGAGATACGCAGTATTTT	CASSFGQGDTQYF
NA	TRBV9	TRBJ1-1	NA	TGTGCCAGCAGCGTAGACCAGACCACTGAAGCTTTCTTT	CASSVDQTTEAFF
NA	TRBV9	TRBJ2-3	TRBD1	TGTGCCAGCACTTTAGGGGGCGGCACAGATACGCAGTATTTT	CASTLGGGTDTQYF
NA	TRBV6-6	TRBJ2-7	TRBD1	TGTGCCAGCAGTTCCGACAGGGTCGAGCAGTACTTC	CASSSDRVEQYF
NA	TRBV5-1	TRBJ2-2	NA	TGCGCCAGCAGCTTGCGGAGTACGGAGCTGTTTTTT	CASSLRSTELFF
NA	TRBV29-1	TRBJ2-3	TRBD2	TGCAGCGCTCGGGGACTAGCGGGAGTGTTGAGCACAGATACGCAGTATTTT	CSARGLAGVLSTDTQYF
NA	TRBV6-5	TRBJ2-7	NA	TGTGCCAGCAGTCGGGTCGAAGGGGCCGCCTACGAGCAGTACTTC	CASSRVEGAAYEQYF
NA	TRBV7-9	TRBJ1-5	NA	TGTGCCAGCAGCTTACTGGGGGGCGATCAGCCCCAGCATTTT	CASSLLGGDQPQHF
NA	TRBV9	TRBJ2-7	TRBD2	TGTGCCAGCAGCGCCACCGGGACTAGCGGCCCGCTGCACTCCTACGAGCAGTACTTC	CASSATGTSGPLHSYEQYF
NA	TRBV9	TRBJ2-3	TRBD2	TGTGCCAGCAGCGATGCCTCATCGACTAGCAGACGTAGCACAGATACGCAGTATTTT	CASSDASSTSRRSTDTQYF
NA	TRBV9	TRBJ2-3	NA	TGTGCCAGCAGCGTAGAGGGGAGGCGGGACCTCACAGATACGCAGTATTTT	CASSVEGRRDLTDTQYF
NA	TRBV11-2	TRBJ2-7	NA	TGTGCCAGCAGCCATGGCCAGACCTACGAGCAGTACTTC	CASSHGQTYEQYF
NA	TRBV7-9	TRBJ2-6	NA	TGTGCCAGCAGCCCCCCGGGGGCTCTAAGTGCCAACGTCCTGACTTTC	CASSPPGALSANVLTF
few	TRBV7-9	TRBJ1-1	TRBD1	TGTGCCAGCAGCTCCTCCGGGACAGAGAACACTGAAGCTTTCTTT	CASSSSGTENTEAFF
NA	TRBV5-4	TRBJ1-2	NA	TGTGCCAGCAGCTACTCTTGGGACTACACCTTC	CASSYSWDYTF
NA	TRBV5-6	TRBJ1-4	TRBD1	TGTGCCAGCAGCTACGACAGGGCCGGTGGTGAAAAACTGTTTTTT	CASSYDRAGGEKLFF
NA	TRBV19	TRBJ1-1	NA	TGTGCCAGTGCCCAAGGACTCAACACTGAAGCTTTCTTT	CASAQGLNTEAFF
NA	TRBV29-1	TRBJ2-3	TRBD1	TGCAGCGTACGCTCCGGGACAGGCACAGATACGCAGTATTTT	CSVRSGTGTDTQYF
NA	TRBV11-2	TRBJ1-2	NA	TGTGCCAGCAGCTTAGAAGGAGGGGCGCAAGAGGGCTACACCTTC	CASSLEGGAQEGYTF
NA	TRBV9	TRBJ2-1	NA	TGTGCCAGCAGCGTAGCGGACGTGTGGTACAATGAGCAGTTCTTC	CASSVADVWYNEQFF
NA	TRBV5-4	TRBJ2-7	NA	TGTGCCAGCAGCTTGGAGGCAAGCTCCTACGAGCAGTACTTC	CASSLEASSYEQYF
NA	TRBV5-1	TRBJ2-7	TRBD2	TGCGCCAGCAGCATAGCGGGAGGGCCTCGCGAGCAGTACTTC	CASSIAGGPREQYF
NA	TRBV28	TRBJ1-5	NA	TGTGCCAGCAGTCGCGGGGTGCGGGGGAATCAGCCCCAGCATTTT	CASSRGVRGNQPQHF
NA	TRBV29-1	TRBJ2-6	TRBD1	TGCAGCGTTGGTGACAGGGGGCAAGACTCTGGGGCCAACGTCCTGACTTTC	CSVGDRGQDSGANVLTF